The 17 T cell receptor beta chains below come from one sample, sequenced in a study of cytomegalovirus exposure and HLA in healthy donors. The PCR used 60 Vbeta and 13 Jbeta primers. Assay: immunoSEQ multiplex PCR; the TCRdb copy retains only in-frame clones and omits some. The data hold about 110,000 clones, with more than 75% observed a single time. Specimen: PBMCs. These receptor sequences come from a woman aged 50 to 60 in good health and CMV-seropositive.

The genes are TRBV11-3 and TRBJ2-7, with 7 nucleotides matching TRBD2. The CDR3 loop spans 14 amino acids. CDR1 and CDR2 from the germline V gene are SGHNT and YENEEA. V dropped 5 bases and J dropped 1; count of bases not matched to a gene: 5. The CDR3 spells CASSRDYLSYEQYF. The CDR3 nucleotides read TGTGCCAGCAGCCGGGACTACCTTTCCTACGAGCAGTACTTC.

This clone was seen a single time. V is TRBV7-6 and J is TRBJ2-3, with 8 positions matching TRBD2. The CDR3 sequence is 16 residues long. Germline CDR1 SGHVS, CDR2 FNYEAQ. Trimming cost V 5 bases and J 6 bases; bases outside gene matches: 13. The chain's CDR3 is CASSPWGTGGLDTQYF. The CDR3 nucleotides read TGTGCCAGCAGCCCTTGGGGAACGGGGGGGTTGGATACGCAGTATTTT.

The chain is built from TRBV7-9 and TRBJ2-5, with a weak D call TRBD1 (6 bases). Germline-derived CDR1 and CDR2 are SEHNR and FQNEAQ (reference sequence). The CDR3 is 19 residues long. The V gene lost 1 base and the J gene lost 4 bases, with 25 bases spanning the gap. CDR3 sequence: CASSLGNRDISYPGETQYF. In nucleotides, the CDR3 is TGTGCCAGCAGCTTAGGGAACCGGGACATATCTTATCCGGGAGAGACCCAGTACTTC.

This chain connects TRBV5-1 to TRBJ1-6, with 7 bases that match TRBD1. The germline V gene has CDR1 SGHRS and CDR2 YFSETQ. V trimming: 4 bases; J trimming: 6 bases; junction bases outside the gene matches: 4. This CDR3 spans 14 amino acids. CDR3 DNA sequence: TGCGCCAGCAGCGCCCAGGGGGGTAATTCACCCCTCCACTTT. Residues: CASSAQGGNSPLHF.

This chain uses TRBV28 with TRBJ2-7; 11 bases are shared with TRBD2. The J segment lost 3 bases and the V segment lost 6 bases, leaving 10 bases of the junction unmatched. CDR3 length equals 16 residues. Germline loops: CDR1 MDHEN, CDR2 SYDVKM. Written as DNA, the CDR3 is TGTGCCAGCAGCATTAGCGGGGGGGCCAGTTTCTACGAGCAGTACTTC. This encodes CASSISGGASFYEQYF. The full variable domain, completed using reference TRBV28 and TRBJ2-7, is DVKVTQSSRYLVKRTGEKVFLECVQDMDHENMFWYRQDPGLGLRLIYFSYDVKMKEKGDIPEGYSVSREKKERFSLILESASTNQTSMYLCASSISGGASFYEQYFGPGTRLTVT.

This clone appeared once. The chain recombines TRBV7-9 with TRBJ2-3; D remains unclear. CDR3 size: 11 residues. Germline V lookup: CDR1 SEHNR, CDR2 FQNEAQ (reference sequence). V was clipped by 5 bases and J by 5 bases, with 5 bases between them. CDR3 protein: CASSPQDTQYF. The CDR3 bases are TGTGCCAGCAGCCCCCAAGATACGCAGTATTTT.

The chain has TRBV2 and TRBJ2-3; 8 nucleotides match TRBD2. V lost 6 bases to trimming and J lost 0 bases; unmatched junction nucleotides: 14. The CDR3 covers 18 residues. The germline V gene encodes CDR1 SNHLY and CDR2 FYNNEI. The DNA for the CDR3 is TGTGCCAGCAGAGTCAATCCGAGCGGGGGATCTAGCACAGATACGCAGTATTTT. It codes for CASRVNPSGGSSTDTQYF.

The chain is built from TRBV9 and TRBJ1-2; 9 bases align to TRBD1. Trimming took 2 bases from V and 3 from J; bases not matched to a gene: 5. This CDR3 has 15 residues. Per germline, CDR1 SGDLS and CDR2 YYNGEE. The CDR3 region is CASSVGTGMYYGYTF. The DNA for the CDR3 is TGTGCCAGCAGCGTGGGGACAGGGATGTACTATGGCTACACCTTC. The full variable domain, in which reference TRBV9 and TRBJ1-2 provide the parts outside the CDR3, is DSGVTQTPKHLITATGQRVTLRCSPRSGDLSVYWYQQSLDQGLQFLIQYYNGEERAKGNILERFSAQQFPDLHSELNLSSLELGDSALYFCASSVGTGMYYGYTFGSGTRLTVV.

The rearrangement joins TRBV28 to TRBJ2-1; 12 bases line up with TRBD2. J gave up 4 bases and V 3 bases, and 13 bases lay outside the gene matches. Germline V lookup: CDR1 MDHEN, CDR2 SYDVKM. The CDR3 is 19 residues long. CDR3 bases: TGTGCCAGCAGTTTCCCTGGCCTAGCGGGGGGGTCTACTTACAATGAGCAGTTCTTC. Its translation is CASSFPGLAGGSTYNEQFF.

The chain has TRBV18 and TRBJ2-3; 13 bases match TRBD2. V shed 1 base, J shed 2 bases, and the junction held 9 bases outside the gene matches. Germline-derived CDR1 and CDR2 are KGHSH and LQKENI. The CDR3 consists of 19 residues. The CDR3 DNA reads TGTGCCAGCTCACCACTGGGACTAGCGGGGCGGGAGTCCACAGATACGCAGTATTTT. This gives the protein CASSPLGLAGRESTDTQYF.

The chain is built from TRBV7-9 and TRBJ2-7; 9 bases line up with TRBD1. Germline V CDR1 and CDR2: SEHNR, FQNEAQ (reference sequence). The J segment lost 3 bases and the V segment lost 2 bases, leaving 5 bases of the junction unmatched. The CDR3 has 15 residues. CDR3 bases: TGTGCCAGCAGCTTACGGACAGGGGAAAGCTACGAGCAGTACTTC. Its translation is CASSLRTGESYEQYF.

The chain uses TRBV28 and TRBJ2-1; the D gene is possibly TRBD2 (5 bases). V was shortened by 8 bases and J by 0 bases, with 26 bases between the two germline ends. This CDR3 region has 19 residues. The germline V gene encodes CDR1 MDHEN and CDR2 SYDVKM. This chain's CDR3 is CASRGPRHKLFSSYNEQFF. The CDR3 coding sequence is TGTGCCAGCCGAGGGCCGCGACATAAACTTTTTAGCTCCTACAATGAGCAGTTCTTC.

This clone was seen more than once but under ten times. The gene calls are TRBV5-1 and TRBJ1-1, with 7 bases fitting TRBD1. Germline V lookup: CDR1 SGHRS, CDR2 YFSETQ. J lost 6 bases, V lost 4 bases, and 9 bases had no gene match. The CDR3 sequence is 14 residues long. DNA for the CDR3: TGCGCCAGCAGCCAAGACAGGGCCGCTGCTGAAGCTTTCTTT. It specifies CASSQDRAAAEAFF.

The chain is built from TRBV29-1 and TRBJ2-2; 8 positions match TRBD1. In germline, CDR1 is SQVTM, CDR2 ANQGSEA. J was trimmed by 3 bases and V by 4 bases; bases with no gene match: 4. This CDR3 has 14 amino acids. The CDR3 sequence is CSVVETGDTGELFF. The CDR3 DNA reads TGCAGCGTTGTTGAGACAGGGGACACCGGGGAGCTGTTTTTT.

This clone was detected a few times. V and J are TRBV7-2 and TRBJ1-1; 7 bases line up with TRBD1. V was clipped by 5 bases and J by 8 bases; unmatched bases: 2. Germline V CDR1 and CDR2: SGHTA, FQGNSA. This CDR3 is 11 amino acids long. The CDR3 spells CASSQDREAFF. For the CDR3, the DNA is TGTGCCAGCAGCCAGGACAGGGAAGCTTTCTTT.

V usage is TRBV7-8 and J usage is TRBJ1-3; 12 bases are a match to TRBD1. The CDR3 loop spans 18 amino acids. V was clipped by 3 bases and J by 3 bases; unmatched bases: 9. Germline assignment: CDR1 SGHVS and CDR2 FQNEAQ. CDR3 DNA: TGTGCCAGCAGCTTGGTGGGGACAGGGGGCAGATTTGGAAACACCATATATTTT. Amino acid sequence: CASSLVGTGGRFGNTIYF. The whole variable domain, remainder taken from reference TRBV7-8 and TRBJ1-3, is GAGVSQSPRYKVAKRGQDVALRCDPISGHVSLFWYQQALGQGPEFLTYFQNEAQLDKSGLPSDRFFAERPEGSVSTLKIQRTQQEDSAVYLCASSLVGTGGRFGNTIYFGEGSWLTVV.

The J gene is TRBJ2-2, the V gene TRBV28, with 12 nucleotides matching TRBD2. The CDR3 is 20 amino acids. Germline V lookup: CDR1 MDHEN, CDR2 SYDVKM. With V trimmed by 1 base and J by 6 bases, 15 bases remained unmatched. This CDR3 is CASSLYPGLAGGPLAGELFF. The CDR3 DNA is TGTGCCAGCAGTTTATACCCGGGGCTAGCGGGGGGGCCATTGGCCGGGGAGCTGTTTTTT.